This TCR beta chain was sequenced for a study of response to subunit inactivated influenza vaccine. The study, taken as a whole, reports: Researchers suggested that each seasonal influenza vaccination recruits few new T cells.

This CDR3 has 13 residues. Germline assignment: CDR1 ENHRY and CDR2 SYGVKD. J lost 6 bases, V lost 8 bases, and 9 bases had no gene match. TCRdb used MiXCR to reprocess the RT-PCR reads, holding one entry per CDR3 protein. The table lists more than 550,000 distinct CDR3 sequences, 12% of them singletons, with roughly 10% in the top ten. Comment on this clonotype: Its target is unknown.

The J gene is TRBJ2-7, the V gene TRBV10-3; the match to TRBD2 covers 8 bases. The TCR was taken from a man over 45 who received an inactivated influenza vaccine. Sequenced here: PBMCs from blood, sampled on the day of vaccination. CDR3: CAIQGLGIGEQYF. DNA of the CDR3: TGTGCCATCCAGGGACTAGGAATTGGCGAGCAGTACTTC.